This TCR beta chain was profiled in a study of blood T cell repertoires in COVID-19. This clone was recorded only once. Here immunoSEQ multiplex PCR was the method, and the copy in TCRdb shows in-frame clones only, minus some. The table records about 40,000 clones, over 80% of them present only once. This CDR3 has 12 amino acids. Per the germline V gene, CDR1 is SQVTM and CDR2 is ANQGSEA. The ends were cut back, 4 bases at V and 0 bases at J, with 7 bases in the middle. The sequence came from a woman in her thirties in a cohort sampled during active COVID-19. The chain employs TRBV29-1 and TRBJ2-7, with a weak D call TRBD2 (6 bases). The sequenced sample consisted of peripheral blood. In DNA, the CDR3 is TGCAGCGTTGGGAGGGACTCCTACGAGCAGTACTTC. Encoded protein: CSVGRDSYEQYF.